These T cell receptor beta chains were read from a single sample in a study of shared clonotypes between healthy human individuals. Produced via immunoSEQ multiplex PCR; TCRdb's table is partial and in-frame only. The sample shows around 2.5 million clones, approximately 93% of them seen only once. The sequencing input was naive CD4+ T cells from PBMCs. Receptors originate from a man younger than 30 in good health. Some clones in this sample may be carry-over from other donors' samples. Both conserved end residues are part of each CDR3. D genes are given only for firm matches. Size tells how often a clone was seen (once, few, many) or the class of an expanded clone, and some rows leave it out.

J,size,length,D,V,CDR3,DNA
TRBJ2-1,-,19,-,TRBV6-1,CASSGSLRSLFSSYNEQFF,TGTGCCAGCAGTGGGTCACTCCGATCCTTGTTTAGCTCCTACAATGAGCAGTTCTTC
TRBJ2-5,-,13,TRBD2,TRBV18,CASSPGGQETQYF,TGTGCCAGCTCCCCGGGGGGGCAGGAGACCCAGTACTTC
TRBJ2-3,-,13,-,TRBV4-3,CASSQVFDRRQYF,TGCGCCAGCAGCCAAGTGTTCGACAGAAGGCAGTATTTT
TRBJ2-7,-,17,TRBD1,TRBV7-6,CASSLVEGQGVSYEQYF,TGTGCCAGCAGCTTAGTTGAGGGACAGGGGGTTTCCTACGAGCAGTACTTC
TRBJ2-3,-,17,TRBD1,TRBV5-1,CASSSVLQGAGRETQYF,TGCGCCAGCAGCTCAGTCCTACAGGGGGCGGGCCGGGAGACGCAGTATTTT
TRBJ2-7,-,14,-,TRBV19,CASSISRHSYEQYF,TGTGCCAGTAGTATCAGTCGCCATTCCTACGAGCAGTACTTC
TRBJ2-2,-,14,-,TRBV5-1,CASSLGRHTGELFF,TGCGCCAGCAGCTTGGGTAGACACACCGGGGAGCTGTTTTTT
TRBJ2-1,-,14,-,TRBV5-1,CASGDPRGGYEQFF,TGCGCCAGCGGAGACCCCCGCGGAGGTTATGAGCAGTTCTTC
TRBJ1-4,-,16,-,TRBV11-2,CASSPGGGLLNEKLFF,TGTGCCAGCAGCCCGGGGGGTGGGCTCCTTAATGAAAAACTGTTTTTT
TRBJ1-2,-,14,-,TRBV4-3,CASSQLQGPYGYTF,TGCGCCAGCAGCCAACTACAGGGTCCCTATGGCTACACCTTC
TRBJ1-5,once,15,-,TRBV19,CASSRGGENNQPQHF,TGTGCCAGTAGTCGTGGCGGGGAGAACAATCAGCCCCAGCATTTT
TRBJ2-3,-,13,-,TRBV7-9,CASSSFSTDTQYF,TGTGCCAGCAGTAGCTTTAGCACAGATACGCAGTATTTT
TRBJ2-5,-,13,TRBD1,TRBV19,CASGTGGRETQYF,TGTGCCAGTGGGACAGGGGGCAGGGAGACCCAGTACTTC
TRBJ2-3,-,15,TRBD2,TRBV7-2,CASSLVRGRADTQYF,TGTGCCAGCAGCTTAGTTCGGGGGAGGGCAGATACGCAGTATTTT
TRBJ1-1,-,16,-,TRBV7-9,CASSSPGWGRGTEAFF,TGTGCCAGCAGCTCGCCGGGATGGGGGCGAGGCACTGAAGCTTTCTTT
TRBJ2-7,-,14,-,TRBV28,CASSRPVSNYEQYF,TGTGCCAGCAGCCGCCCGGTCAGTAACTACGAGCAGTACTTC
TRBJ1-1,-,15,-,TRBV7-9,CASSFQQTQNTEAFF,TGTGCCAGCAGCTTTCAACAGACCCAGAACACTGAAGCTTTCTTT
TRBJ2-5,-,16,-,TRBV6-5,CASSYRGVRVRETQYF,TGTGCCAGCAGTTACCGCGGGGTGAGGGTGAGAGAGACCCAGTACTTC
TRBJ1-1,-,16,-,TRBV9,CASSVLATGGDTEAFF,TGTGCCAGCAGCGTCTTGGCAACGGGTGGAGACACTGAAGCTTTCTTT
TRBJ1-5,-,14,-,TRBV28,CASRSTGSQGPQHF,TGTGCCAGCAGGTCAACAGGTTCCCAAGGGCCCCAGCATTTT
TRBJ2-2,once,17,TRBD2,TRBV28,CASSPQEGTSGYLELFF,TGTGCCAGCAGCCCTCAGGAGGGGACTAGCGGGTATTTGGAGCTGTTTTTT
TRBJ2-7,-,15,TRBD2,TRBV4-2,CASSQDWLAGGEQYF,TGTGCCAGCAGCCAAGATTGGCTAGCGGGGGGGGAGCAGTACTTC
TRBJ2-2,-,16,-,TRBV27,CASSFQDRVNTGELFF,TGTGCCAGCAGTTTTCAGGACAGAGTAAACACCGGGGAGCTGTTTTTT
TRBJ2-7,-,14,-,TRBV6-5,CASSSPGATYEQYF,TGTGCCAGCAGTTCCCCGGGGGCAACCTACGAGCAGTACTTC
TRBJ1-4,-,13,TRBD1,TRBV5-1,CASSWGTGEKLFF,TGCGCCAGCAGCTGGGGGACAGGCGAAAAACTGTTTTTT
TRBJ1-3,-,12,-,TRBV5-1,CASSRFGDTIYF,TGCGCCAGCAGCCGGTTTGGGGACACCATATATTTT
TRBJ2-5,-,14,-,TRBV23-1,CASSHPWGVETQYF,TGCGCCAGCAGTCACCCTTGGGGGGTAGAGACCCAGTACTTC
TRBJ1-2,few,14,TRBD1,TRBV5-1,CASSSGQGNYGYTF,TGCGCCAGCAGCTCGGGACAGGGGAACTATGGCTACACCTTC
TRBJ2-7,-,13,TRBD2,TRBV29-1,CSVGGRAFYEQYF,TGCAGCGTTGGGGGGAGGGCCTTCTACGAGCAGTACTTC
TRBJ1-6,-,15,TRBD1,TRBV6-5,CASTRGQGENSPLHF,TGTGCCAGCACTCGAGGACAGGGCGAGAATTCACCCCTCCACTTT
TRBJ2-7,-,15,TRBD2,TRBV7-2,CASSLESGSSYEQYF,TGTGCCAGCAGCTTAGAGAGCGGGAGTTCGTACGAGCAGTACTTC
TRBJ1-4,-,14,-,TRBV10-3,CAISEFVGGEKLFF,TGTGCCATCAGTGAGTTCGTTGGGGGCGAAAAACTGTTTTTT
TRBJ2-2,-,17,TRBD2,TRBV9,CASSVDSGRAGTGELFF,TGTGCCAGCAGCGTGGATAGCGGGAGGGCCGGCACCGGGGAGCTGTTTTTT
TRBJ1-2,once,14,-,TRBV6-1,CASAVQGWDYGYTF,TGTGCCAGCGCCGTCCAGGGGTGGGACTATGGCTACACCTTC
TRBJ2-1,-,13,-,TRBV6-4,CASGMGGYNEQFF,TGTGCCAGCGGTATGGGCGGGTACAATGAGCAGTTCTTC